This T cell receptor beta chain was obtained from a study of cytomegalovirus exposure and HLA in healthy donors. Amplification used 60 Vbeta primers and 13 Jbeta primers. The method was immunoSEQ multiplex PCR; TCRdb's version includes in-frame clones alone and lacks a portion of them. The repertoire holds about 130,000 clones, with 55% to 75% as singletons. CDR1 and CDR2 from the germline V gene are MGHDK and SYGVNS. Deletions cut 0 bases from V and 1 base from J, with 11 bases between. CDR3 size: 16 residues. V and J are TRBV25-1 and TRBJ2-3; D is possibly TRBD2 (7 bases). This receptor was obtained from a man aged 30 to 39 in good health and CMV-seronegative. Sequencing used PBMCs. The CDR3 DNA follows: TGTGCCAGCAGTGAATATGGGGGGGCCCGCACAGATACGCAGTATTTT. Its protein is CASSEYGGARTDTQYF.